The source of this TCR beta chain is a study of human T cells and chemical hapten exposure. Documented time point: pre-sensitization, week 0. The treatment denotes: therapeutic diphenylcyclopropenone sensitization with weekly scalp DPC. CDR1 and CDR2 from the germline V gene are GTSNPN and SVGIG (reference sequence). V was clipped by 2 bases and J by 10 bases; unmatched bases: 15. The CDR3 loop spans 16 amino acids. MiXCR was run by TCRdb on the RACE reads, yielding one entry per CDR3 protein. This sample has about 93,000 distinct CDR3 sequences, with around 7.9% found just once. Sequenced material: whole blood, taken in connection with sensitization to the hapten diphenylcyclopropenone (DPC). The sequence was collected from a man aged 35 to 55 with alopecia areata. Some clones in this sample may be carry-over from other donors' samples. The rearrangement uses TRBV30 and TRBJ2-1; 9 nucleotides agree with TRBD2. Here the CDR3 reads CAWSPLSSGRIWEQFF. CDR3 coding DNA: TGTGCCTGGAGTCCCCTAAGTAGCGGGAGAATATGGGAGCAGTTCTTC.